The entry that follows covers one T cell receptor beta chain sequence. It was autoimmune disease history or systemic immunosuppression that excluded patients. Blood sampling took place at baseline, cycle 4 day 1, and cycle 7 day 1. The data originate from a study of OX40 agonist ivuxolimab in advanced cancers. Study-wide context: A mean age of roughly 60 years, range about 20 to 79, was recorded, and approximately 80% were male. Partial responses were recorded for three patients, including one with hepatocellular carcinoma and two with cutaneous melanoma.

The table came from immunoSEQ multiplex PCR; TCRdb's copy has only in-frame clones and leaves some out. The sample holds tens of thousands of clones, around 81% seen once. J gave up 10 bases and V 5 bases, and 11 bases lay outside the gene matches. Germline V gives CDR1 SGHVS, CDR2 FQNEAQ. The CDR3 sequence is 14 residues long. The origin of this receptor is an adult with an advanced solid tumor such as melanoma, head and neck, liver or kidney cancer. The chain uses TRBV7-8 and TRBJ2-1; 7 nucleotides agree with TRBD1. The material was CD4+ or CD8+ T cells sorted from blood, obtained in a trial of the OX40 agonist ivuxolimab. The CDR3 DNA sequence: TGTGCCAGCAGCACTTCGGCCGGGACAGTCGAGCAGTTCTTC. Protein product: CASSTSAGTVEQFF. Using reference TRBV7-8 and TRBJ2-1 for the parts outside the CDR3, the full variable domain is GAGVSQSPRYKVAKRGQDVALRCDPISGHVSLFWYQQALGQGPEFLTYFQNEAQLDKSGLPSDRFFAERPEGSVSTLKIQRTQQEDSAVYLCASSTSAGTVEQFFGPGTRLTVL.